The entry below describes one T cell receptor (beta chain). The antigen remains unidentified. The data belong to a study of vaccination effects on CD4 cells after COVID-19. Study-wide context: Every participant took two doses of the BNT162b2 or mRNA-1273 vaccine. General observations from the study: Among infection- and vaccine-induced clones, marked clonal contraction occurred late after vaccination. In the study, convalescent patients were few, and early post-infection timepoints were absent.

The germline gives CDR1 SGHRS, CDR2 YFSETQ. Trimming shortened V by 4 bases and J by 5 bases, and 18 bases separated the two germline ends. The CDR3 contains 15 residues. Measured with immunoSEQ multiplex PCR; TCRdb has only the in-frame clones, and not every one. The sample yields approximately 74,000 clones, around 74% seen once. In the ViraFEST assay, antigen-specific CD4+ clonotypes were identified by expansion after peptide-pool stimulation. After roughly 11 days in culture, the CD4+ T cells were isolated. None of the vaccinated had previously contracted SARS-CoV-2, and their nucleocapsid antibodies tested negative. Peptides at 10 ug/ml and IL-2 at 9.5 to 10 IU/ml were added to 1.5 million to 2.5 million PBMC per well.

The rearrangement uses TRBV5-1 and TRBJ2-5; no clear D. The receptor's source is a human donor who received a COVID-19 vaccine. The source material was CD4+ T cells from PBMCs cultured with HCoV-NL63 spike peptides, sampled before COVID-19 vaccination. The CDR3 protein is CASSPAPNSRETQYF. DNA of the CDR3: TGCGCCAGCAGCCCAGCGCCAAACTCCCGGGAGACCCAGTACTTC. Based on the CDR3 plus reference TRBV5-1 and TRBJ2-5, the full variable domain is KAGVTQTPRYLIKTRGQQVTLSCSPISGHRSVSWYQQTPGQGLQFLFEYFSETQRNKGNFPGRFSGRQFSNSRSEMNVSTLELGDSALYLCASSPAPNSRETQYFGPGTRLLVL.